The 17 T cell receptor beta chains below were found in one sample sequenced in a study of OX40 agonist ivuxolimab in advanced cancers. To prepare the library, the immunoSEQ multiplex PCR assay was applied. TCRdb obtained this table from immuneACCESS and retained in-frame rearrangements with V and J assigned. These tables miss some clones; where compared with another copy, unresolved V genes account for less than half of the shortfall, and the remainder is unexplained. The sample table lists 60,000 to 90,000 clones, less than 85% of them with a count of one. Around 0.45% of the sample belongs to the ten largest clones. This material consisted of CD4+ or CD8+ T cells sorted from blood, taken in a trial of the OX40 agonist ivuxolimab. These receptor sequences come from an adult with an advanced solid tumor such as melanoma, head and neck, liver or kidney cancer.

V and J are TRBV6-5 and TRBJ2-1; D is possibly TRBD2 (7 bases). This CDR3 has 15 residues. Trimming shortened V by 6 bases and J by 4 bases, and 16 bases separated the two germline ends. Germline V gives CDR1 MNHEY, CDR2 SVGAGI. The CDR3 DNA reads TGTGCCAGCAGACTACAACAGGGAGGGTACAATGAGCAGTTCTTC. Translating it yields CASRLQQGGYNEQFF.

This clone was observed a few times. The rearrangement links TRBV9 to TRBJ2-1; TRBD2 matches at 8 bases. There are 15 residues in the CDR3. The V gene's germline CDR1 is SGDLS and CDR2 YYNGEE. With 4 bases clipped from V and 0 bases from J, the junction kept 3 bases outside the gene matches. The CDR3 nucleotides are TGTGCCAGCAGCTCCAGCGGGAGCTCCTACAATGAGCAGTTCTTC. This codes for CASSSSGSSYNEQFF.

The V gene is TRBV2, the J gene TRBJ1-1; D might be TRBD1 (5 bases). Deletions cut 7 bases from V and 0 bases from J, with 12 bases between. CDR3 length: 14 amino acids. Germline assignment: CDR1 SNHLY and CDR2 FYNNEI. CDR3 DNA: TGTGCCAGCAAGATAGGGACCATGAACACTGAAGCTTTCTTT. As protein: CASKIGTMNTEAFF.

The chain carries TRBV28 and TRBJ1-2; D ambiguous. The CDR3 is 12 amino acids. Germline CDR1 is MDHEN and CDR2 is SYDVKM. V was pared by 3 bases and J by 8 bases, with 10 bases between. The CDR3 DNA sequence: TGTGCCAGCAGTTTTTTGAACGGGGGCTACACCTTC. Its translation is CASSFLNGGYTF.

The chain carries TRBV28 and TRBJ2-1, with 11 nucleotides matching TRBD2. CDR1 is MDHEN and CDR2 is SYDVKM in the germline V gene. The trim removed 3 bases at V and 7 bases at J, leaving 5 bases unmatched. CDR3 length equals 15 residues. This chain's CDR3 is CASSFLTSGINEQFF. The CDR3 DNA is TGTGCCAGCAGTTTCTTGACTAGCGGGATTAATGAGCAGTTCTTC.

As regards this clone: Its ends do not fully match the called genes, so a read error is possible. The chain joins TRBV9 to TRBJ2-2; D not certain. Germline assignment: CDR1 SGDLS and CDR2 YYNGEE. CDR3 length equals 12 residues. As DNA, the CDR3 is TGTGCCAGCAGCGTAGACACTGGGGAGCTGTTTTTT. Amino acid sequence: CASSVDTGELFF.

The chain recombines TRBV9 with TRBJ2-1; 7 positions agree with TRBD2. Germline V gene sequence: CDR1 SGDLS, CDR2 YYNGEE. V was pared by 0 bases and J by 6 bases, with 6 bases of the junction left unmatched. CDR3 length equals 15 residues. The CDR3 is CASSVDRLAPNEQFF. The CDR3 nucleotides are TGTGCCAGCAGCGTAGATCGACTAGCCCCCAATGAGCAGTTCTTC.

The DNA for the CDR3 is TGTGCCAGCAGTGAGAACAGGGGTGCAGAGACCCAGTACTTC. It codes for CASSENRGAETQYF. This chain links TRBV2 with TRBJ2-5, with TRBD1 identical over 7 bases. Trimming at V came to 3 bases and at J to 4 bases, leaving 5 bases not matched to a gene. This CDR3 region has 14 residues. Germline V gene sequence: CDR1 SNHLY, CDR2 FYNNEI.

This chain uses TRBV18 with TRBJ2-1; D remains unclear. Germline V gene sequence: CDR1 KGHSH, CDR2 LQKENI. The V end was cut by 4 bases, the J end by 1 base, with 5 bases between. The CDR3 covers 13 residues. The CDR3 loop reads CASSLVSYNEQFF. CDR3 DNA: TGTGCCAGCTCACTGGTATCCTACAATGAGCAGTTCTTC.

This clone was recorded a few times. The chain recombines TRBV27 with TRBJ2-4; weak D call: TRBD1 (6 bases). The CDR3 is 14 residues long. The germline V gene has CDR1 MNHEY and CDR2 SMNVEV (reference sequence). The germline V and J ends were trimmed by 3 bases and 6 bases, with 12 bases remaining between them. The CDR3 DNA is TGTGCCAGCAGTTTGGTAGTGGGGGCAAACATTCAGTACTTC. Translating it yields CASSLVVGANIQYF.

The V gene is TRBV5-1, the J gene TRBJ1-2; D may be TRBD1 (6 bases). From germline, CDR1 is SGHRS and CDR2 YFSETQ. Trimming pared 4 bases from V and 4 bases from J, leaving 17 bases between. The CDR3 extends over 15 amino acids. CDR3 DNA: TGCGCCAGCAGCCCAGAAGGGGGGCGACGCTATGGCTACACCTTC. It codes for CASSPEGGRRYGYTF.

J is TRBJ2-7 and V is TRBV28; D perhaps matches TRBD1 (6 bases). CDR1 is MDHEN and CDR2 is SYDVKM in the germline V gene. V shed 6 bases and J shed 4 bases, with 10 bases lying between them. This CDR3 comprises 12 residues. The CDR3 DNA sequence: TGTGCCAGCAGCCAGGACAGATACGAGCAGTACGTC. This gives the protein CASSQDRYEQYV.

V and J are TRBV5-4 and TRBJ1-2; no clear D. CDR3 length: 11 amino acids. Germline CDR1 and CDR2: SGHNT and YYREEE (reference sequence). V lost 2 bases to trimming and J lost 4 bases, with 3 bases between them. CDR3 DNA sequence: TGTGCCAGCAGCTTTGCCTATGGCTACACCTTC. Translated: CASSFAYGYTF.

This rearrangement joins TRBV27 to TRBJ2-3; 7 bases align to TRBD1. The CDR3 is 16 residues long. Germline loops: CDR1 MNHEY, CDR2 SMNVEV (reference sequence). V shed 4 bases, J shed 0 bases, and the junction held 7 bases outside the gene matches. CDR3 in amino acids: CASSYGTVLSTDTQYF. Here the CDR3 DNA reads TGTGCCAGCAGTTATGGGACAGTACTTAGCACAGATACGCAGTATTTT.

The chain recombines TRBV2 with TRBJ2-7; D call uncertain. The ends were cut back, 7 bases at V and 2 bases at J, with 12 bases in the middle. The CDR3 consists of 13 residues. Germline V CDR1 and CDR2: SNHLY, FYNNEI. CDR3 amino acids: CASKESSPYEQYF. The CDR3 DNA follows: TGTGCCAGCAAGGAGAGCAGCCCCTACGAGCAGTACTTC.

The genes are TRBV7-8 and TRBJ2-7; 7 bases map to TRBD1. CDR1 is SGHVS, CDR2 FQNEAQ, per germline. The CDR3 has 14 residues. Losses at the gene ends were 4 bases for V and 2 bases for J; bases not matched to a gene: 5. The DNA for the CDR3 is TGTGCCAGCAGCTCATGGGACAGAACCTACGAGCAGTACGTC. It yields the protein CASSSWDRTYEQYV.

V usage is TRBV7-2 and J usage is TRBJ2-3; no reliable D call. The length of the CDR3 is 14 residues. The V end was cut by 7 bases, the J end by 0 bases, with 11 bases between. Germline V CDR1 and CDR2: SGHTA, FQGNSA. The CDR3 region has the DNA TGTGCCAGCAAGAATTGGGCCAGCACAGATACGCAGTATTTT. It specifies CASKNWASTDTQYF.